These T cell receptor beta chains were read from a single sample in a study of early T cells in non-severe SARS-CoV-2 infection. From the 5' RACE reads, TCRdb called clonotypes with MiXCR, one entry per CDR3 protein. The sample contains approximately 83,000 distinct CDR3 sequences, about an eighth of which appear only once. What was sequenced was whole blood. Receptor source: an adult who was a healthcare worker with PCR-confirmed SARS-CoV-2 infection or an uninfected control (not recorded which). Both conserved end residues are part of each CDR3. D genes are given only for firm matches. Expanded clones get a size class; other rows say once, few or many, or leave the size out.

D gene,V gene,J gene,clone size,CDR3 protein,CDR3 DNA
TRBD1,TRBV9,TRBJ2-3,few,CASSVGVTGGTDTQYF,TGTGCCAGCAGCGTAGGGGTTACAGGGGGCACAGATACGCAGTATTTT
TRBD1,TRBV7-6,TRBJ2-2,many,CASSAVSQGEHTGELFF,TGTGCCAGCAGCGCCGTCAGCCAGGGGGAGCACACCGGGGAGCTGTTTTTT
TRBD1,TRBV5-1,TRBJ2-6,few,CASSPGGQGAGAGANVLTF,TGCGCCAGCAGCCCGGGGGGACAGGGTGCCGGTGCTGGGGCCAACGTCCTGACTTTC
NA,TRBV5-1,TRBJ2-2,many,CASSSSSSSNTGELFF,TGCGCCAGCAGCTCCTCAAGTTCCTCTAACACCGGGGAGCTGTTTTTT
NA,TRBV2,TRBJ1-2,NA,CASTHEGTSNYGYTF,TGTGCCAGCACCCATGAGGGTACGAGCAACTATGGCTACACCTTC
TRBD2,TRBV6-6,TRBJ2-7,few,CASSYSMTSGSSDEQYF,TGTGCCAGCAGTTACTCGATGACTAGCGGGAGTTCCGACGAGCAGTACTTC
NA,TRBV12-5,TRBJ2-1,few,CASGGYNEQFF,TGTGCTAGTGGGGGCTACAATGAGCAGTTCTTC
TRBD1,TRBV5-1,TRBJ2-2,NA,CASSWGQYTGELFF,TGCGCCAGCAGCTGGGGACAGTACACCGGGGAGCTGTTTTTT
TRBD1,TRBV4-1,TRBJ2-5,few,CASSRGTGVLRETQYF,TGCGCCAGCAGCCGCGGGACAGGGGTACTCCGGGAGACCCAGTACTTC
NA,TRBV12-2,TRBJ2-5,NA,CASRLAMGLERGQETQYF,TGTGCAAGTCGCTTAGCCATGGGCCTTGAGAGGGGGCAAGAGACCCAGTACTTC
TRBD1,TRBV7-9,TRBJ2-1,many,CASSSRGTENNEQFF,TGTGCCAGCAGCTCCAGGGGGACCGAGAACAATGAGCAGTTCTTC
NA,TRBV6-6,TRBJ2-5,many,CASSTQGGETQYF,TGTGCCAGCAGTACCCAGGGAGGCGAGACCCAGTACTTC
NA,TRBV14,TRBJ2-7,many,CASRGASWSSYEQYF,TGTGCCAGCAGGGGGGCGAGCTGGAGCTCCTACGAGCAGTACTTC
NA,TRBV29-1,TRBJ2-5,many,CSVEGVETQYF,TGCAGCGTTGAAGGGGTAGAGACCCAGTACTTC
NA,TRBV19,TRBJ2-2,NA,CASNLGTGELFF,TGTGCCAGTAATCTGGGCACCGGGGAGCTGTTTTTT
NA,TRBV12-3/TRBV12-4,TRBJ2-7,few,CASSLGRRRGSYEQYF,TGTGCCAGCAGTTTAGGACGGCGGAGGGGCTCCTACGAGCAGTACTTC
NA,TRBV30,TRBJ1-3,many,CAWSGSGNTIYF,TGTGCCTGGAGTGGTTCTGGAAACACCATATATTTT
NA,TRBV9,TRBJ2-7,many,CASSREHLGEQYF,TGTGCCAGCAGCAGAGAACACTTGGGGGAGCAGTACTTC
NA,TRBV6-5,TRBJ2-1,many,CASSFRYEQFF,TGTGCCAGCAGTTTTAGATATGAGCAGTTCTTC
NA,TRBV29-1,TRBJ1-1,many,CSVDLGLNTEAFF,TGCAGCGTTGATTTGGGGCTGAACACTGAAGCTTTCTTT
TRBD2,TRBV11-2,TRBJ2-1,few,CASSFISGSSYNEQFF,TGTGCCAGCAGCTTTATTAGCGGGAGTTCCTACAATGAGCAGTTCTTC
NA,TRBV2,TRBJ2-3,few,CASSEDSIADTQYF,TGTGCCAGCAGTGAGGACAGCATCGCCGATACGCAGTATTTT
TRBD2,TRBV7-2,TRBJ2-3,many,CASSLVSTSGVADTQYF,TGTGCCAGCAGCTTAGTCTCGACTAGCGGGGTGGCAGATACGCAGTATTTT
NA,TRBV29-1,TRBJ2-2,few,CSAAGVVGELFF,TGCAGCGCCGCCGGAGTTGTCGGGGAGCTGTTTTTT
TRBD2,TRBV6-5,TRBJ2-3,NA,CASSPLAGGTDTQYF,TGTGCCAGCAGTCCACTAGCGGGGGGCACAGATACGCAGTATTTT
TRBD2,TRBV19,TRBJ2-7,many,CASSISGQVFYEQYF,TGTGCCAGTAGTATTAGCGGGCAGGTGTTCTACGAGCAGTACTTC
NA,TRBV7-9,TRBJ1-4,many,CALGRTNEKLFF,TGTGCCTTGGGACGGACGAATGAAAAACTGTTTTTT
NA,TRBV5-1,TRBJ2-1,NA,CASSLAVGGPSYNEQFF,TGCGCCAGCAGCTTGGCTGTAGGGGGTCCCTCCTACAATGAGCAGTTCTTC